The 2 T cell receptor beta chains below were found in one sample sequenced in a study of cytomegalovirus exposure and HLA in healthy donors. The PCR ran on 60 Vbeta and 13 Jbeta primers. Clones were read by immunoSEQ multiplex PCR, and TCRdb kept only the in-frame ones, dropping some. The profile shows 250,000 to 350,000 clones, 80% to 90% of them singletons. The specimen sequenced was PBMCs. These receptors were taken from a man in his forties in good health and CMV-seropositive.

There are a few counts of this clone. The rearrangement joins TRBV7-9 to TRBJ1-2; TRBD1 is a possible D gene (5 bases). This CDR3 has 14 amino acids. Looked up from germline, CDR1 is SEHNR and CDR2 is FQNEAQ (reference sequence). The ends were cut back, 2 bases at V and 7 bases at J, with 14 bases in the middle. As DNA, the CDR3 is TGTGCCAGCAGCTTACAGGGCGCTATGAGTGGCTACACCTTC. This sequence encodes CASSLQGAMSGYTF.

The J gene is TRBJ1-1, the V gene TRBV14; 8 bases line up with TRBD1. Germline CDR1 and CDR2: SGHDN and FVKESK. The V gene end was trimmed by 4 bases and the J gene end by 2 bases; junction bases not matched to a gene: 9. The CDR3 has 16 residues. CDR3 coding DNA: TGTGCCAGCAGCCTTTCACAGGGGGGAAGAAACACTGAAGCTTTCTTT. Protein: CASSLSQGGRNTEAFF.